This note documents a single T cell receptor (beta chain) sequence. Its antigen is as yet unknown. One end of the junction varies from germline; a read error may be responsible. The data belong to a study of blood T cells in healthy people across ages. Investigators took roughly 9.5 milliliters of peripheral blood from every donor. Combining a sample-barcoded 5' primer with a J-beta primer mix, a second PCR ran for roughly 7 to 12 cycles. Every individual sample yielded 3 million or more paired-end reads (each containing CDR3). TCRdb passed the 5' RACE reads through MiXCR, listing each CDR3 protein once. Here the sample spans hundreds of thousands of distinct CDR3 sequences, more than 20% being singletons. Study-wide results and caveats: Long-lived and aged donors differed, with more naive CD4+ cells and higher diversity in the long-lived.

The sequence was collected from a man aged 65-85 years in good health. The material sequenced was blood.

CDR3 sequence: CASSQVGNTQYF. DNA for the CDR3: TGCGCCAGCAGCCAAGTAGGGAATACGCAGTATTTT. This chain links TRBV3-1 with TRBJ2-3; D is unresolved. CDR1 and CDR2 (germline): LGHDT, YNNKEL (reference sequence). CDR3 length: 12 amino acids.